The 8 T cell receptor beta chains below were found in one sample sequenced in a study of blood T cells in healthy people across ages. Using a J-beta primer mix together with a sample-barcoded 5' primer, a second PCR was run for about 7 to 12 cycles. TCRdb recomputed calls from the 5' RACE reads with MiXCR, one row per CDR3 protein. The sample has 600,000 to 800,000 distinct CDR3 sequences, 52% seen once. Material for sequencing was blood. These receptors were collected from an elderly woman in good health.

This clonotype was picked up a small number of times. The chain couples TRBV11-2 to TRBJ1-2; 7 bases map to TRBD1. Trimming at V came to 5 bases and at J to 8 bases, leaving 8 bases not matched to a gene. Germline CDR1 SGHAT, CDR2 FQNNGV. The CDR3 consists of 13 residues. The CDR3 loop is CASSIRQGLGYTF. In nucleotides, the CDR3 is TGTGCCAGCAGCATCCGACAGGGTCTCGGCTACACCTTC.

The CDR3 nucleotides read TGTGCCAGCAGCGGGGGCGGACAGCTCTACGAGCAGTACTTC. This codes for CASSGGGQLYEQYF. The gene calls are TRBV7-2 and TRBJ2-7, with D tentatively TRBD1 (6 bases). The V gene lost 5 bases and the J gene lost 3 bases, with 14 bases spanning the gap. Looked up from germline, CDR1 is SGHTA and CDR2 is FQGNSA. This CDR3 contains 14 residues.

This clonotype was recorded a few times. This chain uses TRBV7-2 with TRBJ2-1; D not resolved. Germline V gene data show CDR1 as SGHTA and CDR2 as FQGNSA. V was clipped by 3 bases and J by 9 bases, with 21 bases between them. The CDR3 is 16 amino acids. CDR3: CASSLVAWRRGSEQFF. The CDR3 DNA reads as TGTGCCAGCAGCTTGGTGGCGTGGCGACGAGGCAGTGAGCAGTTCTTC.

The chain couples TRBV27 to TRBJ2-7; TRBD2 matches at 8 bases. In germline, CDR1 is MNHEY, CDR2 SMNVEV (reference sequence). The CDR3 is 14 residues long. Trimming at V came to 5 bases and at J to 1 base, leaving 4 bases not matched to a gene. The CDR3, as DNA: TGTGCCAGCAGTATCCGGGGGGGGTCCTACGAGCAGTACTTC. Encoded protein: CASSIRGGSYEQYF.

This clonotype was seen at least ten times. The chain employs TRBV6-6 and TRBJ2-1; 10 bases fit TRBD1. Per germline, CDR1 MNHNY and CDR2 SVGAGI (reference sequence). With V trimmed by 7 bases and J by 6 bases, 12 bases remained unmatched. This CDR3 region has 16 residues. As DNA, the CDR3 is TGTGCCAGCAATGGGGGGACCGGGACAGGGGTCAATGAGCAGTTCTTC. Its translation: CASNGGTGTGVNEQFF.

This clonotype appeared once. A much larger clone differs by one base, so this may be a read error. The CDR3 region is CASSLGVFRLDGGYTF. The CDR3 DNA reads TGTGCCAGCAGTTTAGGTGTGTTTAGATTGGACGGTGGCTACACCTTC. The chain couples TRBV12-3 or TRBV12-4 to TRBJ1-2; no definite D call. The V gene lost 1 base and the J gene lost 7 bases, with 19 bases spanning the gap. The CDR3 is 16 amino acids.

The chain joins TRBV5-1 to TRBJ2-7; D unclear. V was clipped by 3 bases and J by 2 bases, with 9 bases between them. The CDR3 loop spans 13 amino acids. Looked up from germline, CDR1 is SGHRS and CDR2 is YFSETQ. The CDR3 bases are TGCGCCAGCAGCTACAGAGAAGCCTACGAGCAGTACTTC. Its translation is CASSYREAYEQYF. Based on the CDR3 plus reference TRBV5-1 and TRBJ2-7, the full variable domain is KAGVTQTPRYLIKTRGQQVTLSCSPISGHRSVSWYQQTPGQGLQFLFEYFSETQRNKGNFPGRFSGRQFSNSRSEMNVSTLELGDSALYLCASSYREAYEQYFGPGTRLTVT.

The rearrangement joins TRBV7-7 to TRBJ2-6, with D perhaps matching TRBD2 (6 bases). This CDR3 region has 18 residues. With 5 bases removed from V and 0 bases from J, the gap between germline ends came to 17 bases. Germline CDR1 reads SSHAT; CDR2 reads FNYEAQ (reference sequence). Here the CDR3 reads CASSPALGGASGANVLTF. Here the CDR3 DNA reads TGTGCCAGCAGCCCCGCGTTGGGCGGGGCCTCTGGGGCCAACGTCCTGACTTTC. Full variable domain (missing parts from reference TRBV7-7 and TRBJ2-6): GAGVSQSPRYKVTKRGQDVTLRCDPISSHATLYWYQQALGQGPEFLTYFNYEAQPDKSGLPSDRFSAERPEGSISTLTIQRTEQRDSAMYRCASSPALGGASGANVLTFGAGSRLTVL.